This entry describes one T cell receptor beta chain. Which antigen it targets is not known. No base quality values were provided; no much bigger clone lies one nucleotide off. The trial excluded patients who had a history of autoimmune disease or who were on systemic immunosuppression. In every dose cohort, peripheral blood was drawn for TCR sequencing at baseline, cycle 4 day 1, and cycle 7 day 1. The samples were taken from a phase I, first-in-human, multicenter, open-label dose-escalation trial of ivuxolimab. Adults with locally advanced or metastatic melanoma, renal cell, hepatocellular, or head and neck squamous cell carcinoma were enrolled in the trial. Before TCR sequencing, CD4+ and CD8+ T cells were separately sorted from peripheral blood. Counted from cysteine to phenylalanine, this CDR3 has 17 amino acids. The sequence is cut down to CDR3 DNA, 51 bases in frame from base 1. CDR1 is given as LNHDA and CDR2 as SQIVND, both from the germline V gene (reference sequence). At the junction V is shortened by 1 base and J by 2 bases, with 12 bases in between.

This sample is drawn from a study of OX40 agonist ivuxolimab in advanced cancers. About the study as a whole: Ivuxolimab was an agonistic, fully human IgG2 monoclonal antibody directed against OX40 (CD134), a costimulatory receptor. Patients were allowed to have had prior anti-PD-1, anti-PD-L1 or anti-CTLA-4 therapy, and about 40% of the dose-escalation patients had been treated with checkpoint inhibitors. A male proportion of roughly 80% and a mean age of 60 years, ranging from about 20 to 79, were recorded for the dose-escalation cohort. Three dose-escalation patients achieved partial responses, one with hepatocellular carcinoma and two with cutaneous melanoma. The monotherapy dose-escalation portion (N ≈ 52 patients) of the phase I ivuxolimab trial is reported in the paper. Among the roughly 54 dose-escalation patients, around 20 had hepatocellular carcinoma, roughly 15 melanoma, 9 renal cell carcinoma and 9 head and neck cancer. The point of sequencing TCRbeta in the periphery was to test whether ivuxolimab changed TCR sequence diversity and drove clonal T-cell expansion. Intravenous ivuxolimab was administered to patients every 2 weeks at six dose levels: 0.01, 0.1, 0.3, 1.5, 3 and 10 mg/kg. On the study overall, not on this receptor specifically: The antigen specificity of the peripheral T cells that underwent clonal expansion was not determined. Low levels of normalized T-cell clonal expansion were also seen in some nonresponding patients. On average, CD8+ T cells showed more expanded clones than CD4+ T cells after ivuxolimab. Partial responders in the 0.1-3.0 mg/kg groups had among the lowest normalized peripheral clonal expansion, especially among CD8+ T cells. Clonal expansion of both CD4+ and CD8+ blood T cells was observed from baseline to week 6 at doses 0.1 to 3.0 mg/kg.

Genomic DNA was extracted from sorted cells for sequencing of the TCRbeta CDR3 region. The immunoSEQ Assay was used for sequencing of TCRbeta CDR3 regions. Here the immuneACCESS table is served through TCRdb, limited to in-frame sequences with V and J called. Missing clones are a known gap in these copies; in checked studies unresolved V genes cover under half, and the rest lacks a known reason. The sample profile shows about 64,000 clones; around 80% of them were found once. The top ten clones comprise 5% of the sample. The specimen comprised CD4+ or CD8+ T cells sorted from blood, sampled in a trial of the OX40 agonist ivuxolimab. This receptor chain uses TRBV19 and TRBJ2-6; there is no confident call for the D gene. The sequence was obtained from an adult with an advanced solid tumor such as melanoma, head and neck, liver or kidney cancer. CDR3 loop: CASSIGLEGTGANVLTF. The nucleotide sequence reads as follows: TGTGCCAGTAGTATAGGGTTAGAAGGGACTGGGGCCAACGTCCTGACTTTC. Beyond the CDR3, the reference TRBV19 and TRBJ2-6 genes provide the residues; the full variable domain reads: DGGITQSPKYLFRKEGQNVTLSCEQNLNHDAMYWYRQDPGQGLRLIYYSQIVNDFQKGDIAEGYSVSREKKESFPLTVTSAQKNPTAFYLCASSIGLEGTGANVLTFGAGSRLTVL.